The 22 T cell receptor beta chains given below trace back to one sample, sequenced in a study of Graves' ophthalmopathy and Graves' hyperthyroidism. Researchers took RNA transcripts and amplified TCR beta CDR3 regions from them. After a first-round RT-PCR with HTBI primers, a second-round multiplex PCR was run. TCRdb processed the multiplex PCR reads anew with MiXCR; each CDR3 protein has one entry. Here the sample spans about 620,000 distinct CDR3 sequences, about a fifth being singletons. Sample: peripheral blood. These receptors originate from a woman aged 18 to 35 with stable Graves' hyperthyroidism. Some clones in this sample may be carry-over from other donors' samples.

This clonotype was recorded many times. The chain's CDR3 is CASSPGGLAGVGEQYF. The CDR3, as DNA: TGTGCCAGCAGCCCCGGGGGACTAGCGGGAGTGGGGGAGCAGTACTTC. The rearrangement joins TRBV28 to TRBJ2-7; 14 bases are shared with TRBD2. Germline V gene lookup returns CDR1 MDHEN and CDR2 SYDVKM. Trimming cost V 6 bases and J 7 bases; bases outside gene matches: 11. The CDR3 totals 16 residues.

The genes are TRBV12-3 or TRBV12-4 and TRBJ2-7; TRBD1 agrees at 8 bases. V trimming: 5 bases; J trimming: 10 bases; junction bases outside the gene matches: 16. The CDR3 sequence is 15 residues long. The CDR3 sequence: CASSPQGGLRGRQYF. Written as DNA, the CDR3 is TGTGCCAGCAGTCCACAGGGGGGTCTACGCGGACGACAGTACTTC.

This clonotype was seen many times. The rearrangement links TRBV30 to TRBJ2-7, with TRBD1 as a possible D gene (5 bases). Trimming shortened V by 3 bases and J by 2 bases, and 14 bases separated the two germline ends. This CDR3 has 14 amino acids. Per germline, CDR1 GTSNPN and CDR2 SVGIG (reference sequence). CDR3 region: CAWRPGFRTYEQYF. The CDR3 region has the DNA TGTGCCTGGAGACCAGGGTTTCGTACCTACGAGCAGTACTTC.

This clonotype was counted at least ten times. This chain joins TRBV12-3 or TRBV12-4 and TRBJ1-1; D perhaps matches TRBD1 (5 bases). Trimming took 3 bases from V and 0 from J, leaving 8 bases between them. The CDR3 loop spans 14 amino acids. CDR3 bases: TGTGCCAGCAGTTTCCGGGGACTGAACACTGAAGCTTTCTTT. Translating it yields CASSFRGLNTEAFF.

The chain is built from TRBV6-1 and TRBJ2-7, with TRBD1 matching 8 bases. CDR1 and CDR2 (germline): MNHNS, SASEGT. J gave up 7 bases and V 6 bases, and 14 bases lay outside the gene matches. The CDR3 loop spans 15 amino acids. CDR3 in DNA: TGTGCCAGCAGCGATGGACAGGGACGCCTACGGGAGCAGTACTTC. It encodes CASSDGQGRLREQYF.

The chain joins TRBV7-2 to TRBJ1-5; D is perhaps TRBD1 (5 bases). CDR3 length: 15 residues. CDR1 and CDR2 from the germline V gene are SGHTA and FQGNSA. V was pared by 4 bases and J by 4 bases, with 14 bases between. Here the CDR3 DNA reads TGTGCCAGCAGCTCTCGAGTCGACAGAAATCAGCCCCAGCATTTT. It encodes CASSSRVDRNQPQHF.

The table lists this clonotype with many counts. V gene TRBV11-2 combines with J gene TRBJ2-7; maybe TRBD2 (7 bases). From germline, CDR1 is SGHAT and CDR2 FQNNGV. With 1 base removed from V and 0 bases from J, the gap between germline ends came to 13 bases. This CDR3 spans 16 amino acids. The CDR3 DNA sequence: TGTGCCAGCAGCTTAGTTGGGGGGGCCGCCTCCTACGAGCAGTACTTC. This encodes CASSLVGGAASYEQYF.

There are a few counts of this clonotype. This chain connects TRBV18 to TRBJ1-1; the D gene is possibly TRBD1 (5 bases). The ends were cut back, 6 bases at V and 4 bases at J, with 12 bases in the middle. Germline V gene lookup returns CDR1 KGHSH and CDR2 LQKENI. The CDR3 length is 13 residues. The DNA for the CDR3 is TGTGCCAGCTCTCCGACAGTTTCCACTGAAGCTTTCTTT. Amino acid sequence: CASSPTVSTEAFF.

V usage is TRBV3-1 and J usage is TRBJ2-2; 9 bases match TRBD1. Germline CDR1 and CDR2: LGHDT and YNNKEL (reference sequence). This CDR3 has 15 amino acids. J lost 4 bases, V lost 4 bases, and 4 bases had no gene match. CDR3 coding DNA: TGTGCCAGCAGCCTAACAGGGGGCAGCACCGGGGAGCTGTTTTTT. Encoded protein: CASSLTGGSTGELFF.

This clonotype was seen at least ten times. V usage is TRBV18 and J usage is TRBJ1-2; D unresolved. The CDR3 loop spans 13 amino acids. V was clipped by 0 bases and J by 4 bases, with 6 bases between them. Germline-derived CDR1 and CDR2 are KGHSH and LQKENI. This CDR3 reads CASSPPDLYGYTF. As DNA, the CDR3 is TGTGCCAGCTCACCACCCGACCTCTATGGCTACACCTTC.

J is TRBJ1-1 and V is TRBV2; D is ambiguous. The CDR3 spans 14 residues. V lost 7 bases and J lost 0, with 12 bases in between. Germline V gives CDR1 SNHLY, CDR2 FYNNEI. The CDR3 nucleotides are TGTGCCAGCACCTGGGTGGGGATGAACACTGAAGCTTTCTTT. It translates to CASTWVGMNTEAFF.

The chain has TRBV20-1 and TRBJ2-7; 9 bases fit TRBD2. Germline trimming cut 5 bases from V and 5 bases from J; bases unmatched to any gene: 13. The germline V gene encodes CDR1 DFQATT and CDR2 SNEGSKA (reference sequence). This CDR3 is built from 15 residues. CDR3 in amino acids: CSAAPPAGGQDEQYF. In nucleotides, the CDR3 is TGCAGTGCTGCTCCCCCCGCGGGAGGGCAGGACGAGCAGTACTTC.

This clonotype came up many times. This sequence joins TRBV12-3 or TRBV12-4 and TRBJ1-3; TRBD1 agrees at 9 bases. With V trimmed by 6 bases and J by 3 bases, 3 bases remained unmatched. This CDR3 contains 14 residues. The CDR3: CASRRQGDGNTIYF. CDR3 DNA sequence: TGTGCCAGCAGGAGACAGGGGGATGGAAACACCATATATTTT.

Many counts were recorded for this clonotype. This sequence joins TRBV19 and TRBJ1-5; 7 nucleotides match TRBD1. CDR3 length: 14 residues. Germline V gives CDR1 LNHDA, CDR2 SQIVND (reference sequence). The J segment lost 4 bases and the V segment lost 5 bases, leaving 5 bases of the junction unmatched. In nucleotides, the CDR3 is TGTGCCAGTAGTGCGGGACAGAAAAATCAGCCCCAGCATTTT. Translated, it gives CASSAGQKNQPQHF. Based on the CDR3 plus reference TRBV19 and TRBJ1-5, the full variable domain is DGGITQSPKYLFRKEGQNVTLSCEQNLNHDAMYWYRQDPGQGLRLIYYSQIVNDFQKGDIAEGYSVSREKKESFPLTVTSAQKNPTAFYLCASSAGQKNQPQHFGDGTRLSIL.

The chain couples TRBV20-1 to TRBJ2-5; 12 bases align to TRBD1. The germline V gene encodes CDR1 DFQATT and CDR2 SNEGSKA (reference sequence). The V and J ends lost 6 bases and 5 bases, in that order; junction bases with no gene match: 10. The length of the CDR3 is 15 residues. The CDR3 sequence is CSANRDRGRGETQYF. In DNA, the CDR3 is TGCAGTGCGAACCGGGACAGGGGGCGGGGTGAGACCCAGTACTTC.

On this clonotype itself: At one boundary the junction diverges from the germline segment, which might be a read error. The chain recombines TRBV3-1 with TRBJ1-1; perhaps TRBD1 as D (6 bases). The germline V gene has CDR1 LGHDT and CDR2 YNNKEL (reference sequence). The CDR3 covers 16 residues. CDR3 DNA sequence: TGTGCCAGAAGCCAAGTCGGTGGGGGGGCGTACACTGAAGCTTTCTTT. Its translation: CARSQVGGGAYTEAFF.

In this sample, this clonotype turned up many times. This chain uses TRBV28 with TRBJ2-5, with 8 nucleotides matching TRBD1. Trimming took 5 bases from V and 3 from J; bases not matched to a gene: 11. CDR1 is MDHEN and CDR2 is SYDVKM in the germline V gene. The CDR3 spans 16 residues. CDR3 protein: CASSHTPGTGEETQYF. The CDR3, as DNA: TGTGCCAGCAGTCACACCCCCGGGACAGGAGAAGAGACCCAGTACTTC. Together with reference TRBV28 and TRBJ2-5, the CDR3 gives the full variable domain: DVKVTQSSRYLVKRTGEKVFLECVQDMDHENMFWYRQDPGLGLRLIYFSYDVKMKEKGDIPEGYSVSREKKERFSLILESASTNQTSMYLCASSHTPGTGEETQYFGPGTRLLVL.

There are many counts of this clonotype. This sequence joins TRBV29-1 and TRBJ2-5; 15 bases agree with TRBD2. This CDR3 spans 15 amino acids. V was clipped by 4 bases and J by 5 bases; unmatched bases: 5. Germline CDR1 is SQVTM and CDR2 is ANQGSEA. The CDR3 is CSVARGTSGRETQYF. CDR3 DNA: TGCAGCGTTGCTCGCGGGACTAGCGGGAGGGAGACCCAGTACTTC.

This clonotype was found many times. V and J are TRBV20-1 and TRBJ2-7, with 11 positions matching TRBD2. The CDR3 is 19 amino acids. The germline V gene has CDR1 DFQATT and CDR2 SNEGSKA (reference sequence). Trimming took 1 base from V and 0 from J; bases not matched to a gene: 14. Here the CDR3 DNA reads TGCAGTGCTAGAGCTAGCGGGGGGCGACTGCCTCAACCCTCCTACGAGCAGTACTTC. It codes for CSARASGGRLPQPSYEQYF.

This clonotype was picked up many times. V is TRBV20-1 and J is TRBJ2-7, with 7 nucleotides matching TRBD1. The ends lost 6 bases at V and 1 base at J; junction bases unmatched: 6. In germline, CDR1 is DFQATT, CDR2 SNEGSKA (reference sequence). This CDR3 is 13 amino acids long. The CDR3, as DNA: TGCAGTGCACCCGGGACAGTATCCTACGAGCAGTACTTC. Residues: CSAPGTVSYEQYF.

This clonotype was recorded at least ten times. The chain uses TRBV12-3 or TRBV12-4 and TRBJ2-7; D call uncertain. This CDR3 has 14 residues. V lost 10 bases and J lost 2, with 18 bases in between. DNA for the CDR3: TGTGCCACGTCACATGGATCGCCCGCCTACGAGCAGTACTTC. Protein product: CATSHGSPAYEQYF.

This clonotype was found many times. The J gene is TRBJ2-7, the V gene TRBV15; D is possibly TRBD1 (5 bases). CDR1 LNHNV and CDR2 YYDKDF come from the germline V gene (reference sequence). V lost 0 bases and J lost 9, with 9 bases in between. There are 12 residues in the CDR3. The CDR3 loop reads CATSRDSGRQYF. For the CDR3, the DNA is TGTGCCACCAGCAGAGATTCAGGGCGGCAGTACTTC.